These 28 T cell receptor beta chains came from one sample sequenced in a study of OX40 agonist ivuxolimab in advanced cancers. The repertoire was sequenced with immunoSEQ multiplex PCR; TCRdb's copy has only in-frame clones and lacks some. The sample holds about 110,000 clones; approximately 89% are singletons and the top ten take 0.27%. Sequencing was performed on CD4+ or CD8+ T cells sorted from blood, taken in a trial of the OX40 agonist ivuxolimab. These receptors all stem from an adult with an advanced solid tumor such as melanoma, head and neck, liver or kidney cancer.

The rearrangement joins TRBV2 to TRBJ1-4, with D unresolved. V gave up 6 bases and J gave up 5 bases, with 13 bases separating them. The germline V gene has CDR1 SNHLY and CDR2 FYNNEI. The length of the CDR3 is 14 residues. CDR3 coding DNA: TGTGCCAGCAGCCGGACTTCCCGAAATGAAAAACTGTTTTTT. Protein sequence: CASSRTSRNEKLFF.

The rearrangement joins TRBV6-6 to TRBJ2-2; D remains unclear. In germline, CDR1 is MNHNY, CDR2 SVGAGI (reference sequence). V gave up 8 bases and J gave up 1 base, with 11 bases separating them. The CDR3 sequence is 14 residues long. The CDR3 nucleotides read TGTGCCAGCCTCGGCCACCTGAACACCGGGGAGCTGTTTTTT. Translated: CASLGHLNTGELFF.

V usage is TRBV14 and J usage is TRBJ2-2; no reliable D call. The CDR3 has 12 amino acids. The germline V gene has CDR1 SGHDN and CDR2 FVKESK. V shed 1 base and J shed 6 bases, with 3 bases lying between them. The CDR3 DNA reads TGTGCCAGCAGCCAAGTAGCCGGGGAGCTGTTTTTT. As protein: CASSQVAGELFF.

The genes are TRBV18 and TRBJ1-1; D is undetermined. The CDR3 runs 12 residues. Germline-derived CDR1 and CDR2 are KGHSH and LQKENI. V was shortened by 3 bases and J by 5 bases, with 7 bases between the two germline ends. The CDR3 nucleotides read TGTGCCAGCTCACCCACTAGTACTGAAGCTTTCTTT. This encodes CASSPTSTEAFF.

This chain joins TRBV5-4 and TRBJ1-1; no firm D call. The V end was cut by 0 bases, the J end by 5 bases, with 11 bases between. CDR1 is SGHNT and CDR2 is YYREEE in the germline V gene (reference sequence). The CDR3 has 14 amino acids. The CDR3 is CASSLASGRTEAFF. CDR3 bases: TGTGCCAGCAGCTTGGCCTCTGGACGTACTGAAGCTTTCTTT.

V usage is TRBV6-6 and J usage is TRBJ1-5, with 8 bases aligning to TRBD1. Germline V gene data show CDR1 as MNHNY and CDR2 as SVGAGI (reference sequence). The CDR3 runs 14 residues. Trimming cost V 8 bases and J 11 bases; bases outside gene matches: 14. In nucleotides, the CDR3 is TGTGCCAGCCGTGCCGAGGGACAGGACGGGGCCCAGCATTTT. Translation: CASRAEGQDGAQHF.

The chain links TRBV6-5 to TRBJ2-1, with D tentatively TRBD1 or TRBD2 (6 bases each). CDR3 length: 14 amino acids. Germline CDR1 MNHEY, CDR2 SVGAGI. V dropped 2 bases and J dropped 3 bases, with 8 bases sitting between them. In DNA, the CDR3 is TGTGCCAGCAGTTACGGGGGGCACTACAATGAGCAGTTCTTC. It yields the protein CASSYGGHYNEQFF.

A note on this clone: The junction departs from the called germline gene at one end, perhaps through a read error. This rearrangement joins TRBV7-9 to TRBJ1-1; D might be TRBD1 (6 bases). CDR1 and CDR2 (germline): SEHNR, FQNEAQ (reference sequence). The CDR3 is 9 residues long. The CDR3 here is CASTGQLAF. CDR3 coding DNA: TGTGCCAGCACCGGACAGCTCGCCTTT.

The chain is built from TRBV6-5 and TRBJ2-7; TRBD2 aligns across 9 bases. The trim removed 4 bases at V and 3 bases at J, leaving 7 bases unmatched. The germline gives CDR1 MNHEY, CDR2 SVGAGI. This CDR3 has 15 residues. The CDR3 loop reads CASSSPTSGVYEQYF. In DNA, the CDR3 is TGTGCCAGCAGTTCCCCGACTAGCGGAGTCTACGAGCAGTACTTC.

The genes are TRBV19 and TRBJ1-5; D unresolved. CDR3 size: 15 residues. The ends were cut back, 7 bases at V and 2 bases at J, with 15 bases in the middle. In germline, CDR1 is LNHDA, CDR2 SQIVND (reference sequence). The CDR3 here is CASKDFTARNQPQHF. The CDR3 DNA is TGTGCCAGTAAAGACTTTACAGCACGCAATCAGCCCCAGCATTTT.

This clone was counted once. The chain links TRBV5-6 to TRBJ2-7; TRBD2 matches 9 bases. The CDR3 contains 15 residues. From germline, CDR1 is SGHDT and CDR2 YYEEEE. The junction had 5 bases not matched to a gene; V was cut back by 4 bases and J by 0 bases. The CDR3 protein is CASSRSGGSSYEQYF. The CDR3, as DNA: TGTGCCAGCAGCCGGAGCGGGGGGAGCTCCTACGAGCAGTACTTC.

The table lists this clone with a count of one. CDR3 residues: CASSYSQGFNEQFF. CDR3 DNA sequence: TGTGCCAGCAGTTACTCGCAGGGATTCAATGAGCAGTTCTTC. The rearrangement uses TRBV6-6 and TRBJ2-1; D is possibly TRBD1 (5 bases). This CDR3 is built from 14 residues. Trimming left V 0 bases short and J 6 bases short, with 9 bases between. Germline CDR1 reads MNHNY; CDR2 reads SVGAGI (reference sequence).

The CDR3 DNA reads TGCGCCAGCAGTGAGTCGTTCGTGGGCCGGGGGCCCCCGGGTGAGACCCAGTACTTC. This translates into CASSESFVGRGPPGETQYF. The chain couples TRBV10-1 to TRBJ2-5; D is perhaps TRBD1 or TRBD2 (6 bases each). The V gene lost 0 bases and the J gene lost 5 bases, with 25 bases spanning the gap. The CDR3 loop spans 19 amino acids. Germline V lookup: CDR1 WNHNN, CDR2 SYGVQD (reference sequence).

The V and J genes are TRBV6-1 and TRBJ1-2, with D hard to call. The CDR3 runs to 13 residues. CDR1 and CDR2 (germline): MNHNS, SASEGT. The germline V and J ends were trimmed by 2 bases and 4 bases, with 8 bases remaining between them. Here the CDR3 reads CASSENAPYGYTF. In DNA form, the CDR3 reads TGTGCCAGCAGTGAAAACGCCCCCTATGGCTACACCTTC.

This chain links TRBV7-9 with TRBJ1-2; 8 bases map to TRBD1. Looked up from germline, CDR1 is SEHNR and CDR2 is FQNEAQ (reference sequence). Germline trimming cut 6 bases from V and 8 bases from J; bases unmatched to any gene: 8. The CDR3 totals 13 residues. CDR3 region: CASSSQGAQGYTF. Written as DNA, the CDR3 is TGTGCCAGCAGTTCCCAGGGGGCGCAGGGCTACACCTTC. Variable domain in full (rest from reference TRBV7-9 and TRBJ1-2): DTGVSQNPRHKITKRGQNVTFRCDPISEHNRLYWYRQTLGQGPEFLTYFQNEAQLEKSRLLSDRFSAERPKGSFSTLEIQRTEQGDSAMYLCASSSQGAQGYTFGSGTRLTVV.

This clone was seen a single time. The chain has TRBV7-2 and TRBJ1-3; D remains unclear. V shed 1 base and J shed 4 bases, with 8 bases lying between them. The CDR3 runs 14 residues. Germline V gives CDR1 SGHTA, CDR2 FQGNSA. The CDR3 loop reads CASSLDSRGNTIYF. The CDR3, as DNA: TGTGCCAGCAGCTTAGACTCAAGGGGAAACACCATATATTTT.

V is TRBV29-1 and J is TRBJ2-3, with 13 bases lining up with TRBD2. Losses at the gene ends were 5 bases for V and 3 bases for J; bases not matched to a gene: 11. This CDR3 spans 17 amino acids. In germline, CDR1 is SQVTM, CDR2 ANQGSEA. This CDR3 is CSVLAPATSGRTDTQYF. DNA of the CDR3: TGCAGCGTTCTAGCCCCCGCGACTAGCGGGAGGACAGATACGCAGTATTTT.

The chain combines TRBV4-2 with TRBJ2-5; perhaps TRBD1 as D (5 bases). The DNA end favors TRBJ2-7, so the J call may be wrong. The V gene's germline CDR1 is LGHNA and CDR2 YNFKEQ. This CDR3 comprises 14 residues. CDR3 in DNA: TGTGCCAGCAGCCAAGAGGAAGGGGCCTACGAGCAGTACTTC. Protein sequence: CASSQEEGAYEQYF.

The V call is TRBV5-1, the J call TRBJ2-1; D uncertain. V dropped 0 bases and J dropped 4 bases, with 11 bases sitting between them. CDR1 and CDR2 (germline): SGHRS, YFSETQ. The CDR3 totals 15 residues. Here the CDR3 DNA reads TGCGCCAGCAGCTTGGTGTCCCTGGAGTACAATGAGCAGTTCTTC. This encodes CASSLVSLEYNEQFF.

CDR3 loop: CASSLGQNNEQFF. The CDR3 bases are TGTGCCAGCAGCTTAGGGCAGAACAATGAGCAGTTCTTC. This rearrangement joins TRBV7-3 to TRBJ2-1; no firm D call. The V and J ends lost 2 bases and 5 bases respectively, with 7 bases between them. CDR1 and CDR2 (germline): SGHTA, FQGTGA. The CDR3 contains 13 residues.

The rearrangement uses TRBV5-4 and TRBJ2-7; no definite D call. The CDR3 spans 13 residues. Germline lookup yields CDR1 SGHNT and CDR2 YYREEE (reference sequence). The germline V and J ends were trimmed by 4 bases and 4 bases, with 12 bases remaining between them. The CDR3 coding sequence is TGTGCCAGCAGCCTCCCCCCCTTATACGAGCAGTACTTC. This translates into CASSLPPLYEQYF.

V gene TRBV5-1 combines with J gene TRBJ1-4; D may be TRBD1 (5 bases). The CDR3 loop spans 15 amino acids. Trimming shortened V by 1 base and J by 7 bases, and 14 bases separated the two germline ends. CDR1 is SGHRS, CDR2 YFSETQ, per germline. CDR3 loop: CASSLTGTQSEKLFF. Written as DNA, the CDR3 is TGCGCCAGCAGCTTGACCGGGACGCAGAGTGAAAAACTGTTTTTT.

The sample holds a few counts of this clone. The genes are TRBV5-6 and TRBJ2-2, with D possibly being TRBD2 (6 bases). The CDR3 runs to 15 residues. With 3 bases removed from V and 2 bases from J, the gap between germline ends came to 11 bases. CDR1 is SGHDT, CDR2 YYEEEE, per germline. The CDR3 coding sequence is TGTGCCAGCAGCTGGGGCGGGACCAACACCGGGGAGCTGTTTTTT. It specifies CASSWGGTNTGELFF.

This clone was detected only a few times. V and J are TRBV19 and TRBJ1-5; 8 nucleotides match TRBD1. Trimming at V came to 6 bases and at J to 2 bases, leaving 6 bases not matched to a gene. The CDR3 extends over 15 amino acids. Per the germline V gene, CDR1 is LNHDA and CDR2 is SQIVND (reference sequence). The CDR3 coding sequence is TGTGCCAGTAGATACAGGGGGGTAGGCAATCAGCCCCAGCATTTT. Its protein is CASRYRGVGNQPQHF.

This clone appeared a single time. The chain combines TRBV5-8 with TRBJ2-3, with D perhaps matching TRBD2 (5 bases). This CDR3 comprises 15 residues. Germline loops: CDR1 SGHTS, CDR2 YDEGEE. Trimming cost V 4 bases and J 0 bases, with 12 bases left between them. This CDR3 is CASSPGIRSTDTQYF. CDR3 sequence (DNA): TGTGCCAGCAGCCCCGGGATCAGAAGCACAGATACGCAGTATTTT. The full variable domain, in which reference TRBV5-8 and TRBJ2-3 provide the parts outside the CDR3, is EAGVTQSPTHLIKTRGQQATLRCSPISGHTSVYWYQQALGLGLQFLLWYDEGEERNRGNFPPRFSGRQFPNYSSELNVNALELEDSALYLCASSPGIRSTDTQYFGPGTRLTVL.

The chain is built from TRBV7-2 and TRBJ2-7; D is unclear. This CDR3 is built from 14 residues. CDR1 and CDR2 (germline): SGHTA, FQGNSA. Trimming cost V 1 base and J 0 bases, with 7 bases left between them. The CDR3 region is CASSLGASSYEQYF. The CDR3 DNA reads TGTGCCAGCAGCTTAGGGGCCAGCTCCTACGAGCAGTACTTC.

The CDR3 protein is CASSVVMGNGYTF. CDR3 in DNA: TGTGCCAGCAGCGTAGTTATGGGGAATGGCTACACCTTC. V and J are TRBV9 and TRBJ1-2; D is unclear. There are 13 residues in the CDR3. The V gene's germline CDR1 is SGDLS and CDR2 YYNGEE. V lost 0 bases and J lost 6, with 9 bases in between.

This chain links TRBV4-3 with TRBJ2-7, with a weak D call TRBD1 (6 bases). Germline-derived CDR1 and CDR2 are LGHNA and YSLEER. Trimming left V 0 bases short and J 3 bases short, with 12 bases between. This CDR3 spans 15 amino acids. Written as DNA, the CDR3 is TGCGCCAGCAGCCAAGAGGGACATCGGGTCTACGAGCAGTACTTC. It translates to CASSQEGHRVYEQYF.